This T cell receptor beta chain was sequenced for a study of T cell responses to AZD1222 COVID-19 vaccine. Assay: immunoSEQ multiplex PCR; the TCRdb copy retains only in-frame clones and omits some. This table has around 47,000 clones, just under 80% appearing once. The ends were cut back, 3 bases at V and 6 bases at J, with 14 bases in the middle. The CDR3 covers 15 residues. Germline V gene data show CDR1 as KGHDR and CDR2 as SFDVKD. The sequence derives from an adult who received the MenACWY meningococcal vaccine as a control. The material was peripheral blood, obtained 28 days after the second dose of the MenACWY control vaccine. The V call is TRBV24-1, the J call TRBJ1-5; D is uncertain. The CDR3 is CATSDRVKRSQPQHF. CDR3 nucleotides: TGTGCCACCAGTGATCGGGTCAAGCGGAGTCAGCCCCAGCATTTT.